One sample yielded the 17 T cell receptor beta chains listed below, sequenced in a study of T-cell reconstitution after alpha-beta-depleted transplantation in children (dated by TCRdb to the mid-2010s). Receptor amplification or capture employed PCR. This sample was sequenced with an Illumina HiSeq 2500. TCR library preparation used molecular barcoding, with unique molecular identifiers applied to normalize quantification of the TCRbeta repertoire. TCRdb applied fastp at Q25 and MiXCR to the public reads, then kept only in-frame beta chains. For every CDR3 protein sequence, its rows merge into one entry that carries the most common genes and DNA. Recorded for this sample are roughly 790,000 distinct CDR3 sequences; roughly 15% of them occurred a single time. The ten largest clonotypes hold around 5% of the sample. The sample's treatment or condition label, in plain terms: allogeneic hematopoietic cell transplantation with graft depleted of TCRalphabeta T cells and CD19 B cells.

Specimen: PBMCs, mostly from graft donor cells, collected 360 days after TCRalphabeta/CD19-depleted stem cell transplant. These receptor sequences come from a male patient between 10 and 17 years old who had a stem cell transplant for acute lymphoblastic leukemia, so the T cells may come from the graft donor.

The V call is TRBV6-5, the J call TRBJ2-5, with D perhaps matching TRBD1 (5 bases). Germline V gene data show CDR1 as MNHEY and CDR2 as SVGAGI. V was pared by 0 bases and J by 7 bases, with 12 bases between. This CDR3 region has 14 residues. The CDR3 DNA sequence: TGTGCCAGCAGTTACTCCGATACAGGCGGGACCCAGTACTTC. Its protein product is CASSYSDTGGTQYF.

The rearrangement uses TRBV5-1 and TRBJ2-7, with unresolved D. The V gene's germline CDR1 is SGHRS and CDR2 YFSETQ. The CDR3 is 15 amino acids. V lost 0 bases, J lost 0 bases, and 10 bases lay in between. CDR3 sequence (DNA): TGCGCCAGCAGCTTGGCCTTAGGGTTCTCCTACGAGCAGTACTTC. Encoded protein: CASSLALGFSYEQYF.

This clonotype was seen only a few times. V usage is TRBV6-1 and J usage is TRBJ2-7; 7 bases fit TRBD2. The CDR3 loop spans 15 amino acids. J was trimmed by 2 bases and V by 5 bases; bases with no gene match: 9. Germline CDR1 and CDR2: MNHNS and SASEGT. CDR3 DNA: TGTGCCAGCAGTAGTCCTGGGGGGACTACCTACGAGCAGTACTTC. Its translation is CASSSPGGTTYEQYF.

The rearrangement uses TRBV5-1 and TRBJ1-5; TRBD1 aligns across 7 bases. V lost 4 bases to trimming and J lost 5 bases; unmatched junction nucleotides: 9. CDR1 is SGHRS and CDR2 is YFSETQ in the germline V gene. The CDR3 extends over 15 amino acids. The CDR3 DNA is TGCGCCAGCAGCCCCGAGACAGGGAGGGATCAGCCCCAGCATTTT. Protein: CASSPETGRDQPQHF.

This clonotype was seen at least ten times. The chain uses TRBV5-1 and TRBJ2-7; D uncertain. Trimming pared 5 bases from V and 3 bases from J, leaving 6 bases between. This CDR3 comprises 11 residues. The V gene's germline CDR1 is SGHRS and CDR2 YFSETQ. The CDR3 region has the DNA TGCGCCAGCAGGGCCAACTACGAGCAGTACTTC. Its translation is CASRANYEQYF.

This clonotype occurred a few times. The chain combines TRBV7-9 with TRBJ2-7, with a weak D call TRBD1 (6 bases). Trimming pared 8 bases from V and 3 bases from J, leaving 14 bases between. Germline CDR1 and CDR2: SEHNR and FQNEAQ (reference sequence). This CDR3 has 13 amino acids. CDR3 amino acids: CASQRDIDYEQYF. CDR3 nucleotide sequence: TGTGCCAGCCAAAGGGACATCGACTACGAGCAGTACTTC.

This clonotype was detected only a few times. In nucleotides, the CDR3 is TGTGCCAGCAGCTTAGCGCATGGAATGGGAACCGGGGAGCTGTTTTTT. Translating gives CASSLAHGMGTGELFF. The genes are TRBV7-6 and TRBJ2-2; D not certain. Looked up from germline, CDR1 is SGHVS and CDR2 is FNYEAQ. The ends were cut back, 0 bases at V and 5 bases at J, with 13 bases in the middle. The length of the CDR3 is 16 residues.

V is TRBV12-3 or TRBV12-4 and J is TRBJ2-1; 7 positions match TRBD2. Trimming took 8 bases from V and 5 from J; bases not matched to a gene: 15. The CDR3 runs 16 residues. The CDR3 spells CASSPRGLGANNEQFF. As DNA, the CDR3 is TGTGCCAGCTCCCCTCGTGGACTAGGTGCGAACAATGAGCAGTTCTTC.

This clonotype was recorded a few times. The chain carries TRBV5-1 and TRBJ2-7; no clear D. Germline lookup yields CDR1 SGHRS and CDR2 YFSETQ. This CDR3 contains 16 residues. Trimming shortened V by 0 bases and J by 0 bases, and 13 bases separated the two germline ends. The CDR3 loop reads CASSLGAPWDSYEQYF. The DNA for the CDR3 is TGCGCCAGCAGCTTGGGTGCCCCGTGGGACTCCTACGAGCAGTACTTC.

The CDR3 region has the DNA TGCGCCAGCAGCTTGGCCGGGCAGGGGACAACTAATGAAAAACTGTTTTTT. Its protein product is CASSLAGQGTTNEKLFF. The chain combines TRBV5-1 with TRBJ1-4; perhaps TRBD1 as D (6 bases). This CDR3 spans 17 amino acids. The germline gives CDR1 SGHRS, CDR2 YFSETQ. V gave up 0 bases and J gave up 0 bases, with 12 bases separating them.

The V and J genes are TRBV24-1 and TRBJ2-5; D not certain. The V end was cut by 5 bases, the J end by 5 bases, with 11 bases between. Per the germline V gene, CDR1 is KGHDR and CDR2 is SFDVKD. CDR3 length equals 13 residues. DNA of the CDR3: TGTGCCACCAGTGGCTCGTCTAGGGAGACCCAGTACTTC. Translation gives CATSGSSRETQYF.

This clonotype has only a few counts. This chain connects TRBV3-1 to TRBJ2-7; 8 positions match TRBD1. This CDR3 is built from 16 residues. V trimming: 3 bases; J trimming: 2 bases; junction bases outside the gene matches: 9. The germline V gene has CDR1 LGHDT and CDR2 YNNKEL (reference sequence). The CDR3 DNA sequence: TGTGCCAGCAGCCACCATCGGACAGGGAAAACCTACGAGCAGTACTTC. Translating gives CASSHHRTGKTYEQYF.

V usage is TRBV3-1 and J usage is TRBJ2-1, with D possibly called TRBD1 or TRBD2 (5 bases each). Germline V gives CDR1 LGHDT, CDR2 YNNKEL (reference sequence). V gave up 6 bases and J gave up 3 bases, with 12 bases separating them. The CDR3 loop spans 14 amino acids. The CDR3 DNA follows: TGTGCCAGCAGGGGGGAGCTCGACTACAATGAGCAGTTCTTC. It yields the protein CASRGELDYNEQFF.

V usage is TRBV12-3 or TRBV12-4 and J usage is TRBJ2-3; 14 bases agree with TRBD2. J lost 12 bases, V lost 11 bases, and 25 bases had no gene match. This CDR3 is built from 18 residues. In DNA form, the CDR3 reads TGTGCCTCCCGGCGGGACCCGTTTGGGGGACTAGCGGGAGAGCCCCAGTATTTT. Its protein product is CASRRDPFGGLAGEPQYF.

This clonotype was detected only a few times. The CDR3 bases are TGCGCCAGCAGCCTTGCCGCAAAAATCTCTGGAAACACCATATATTTT. Its protein product is CASSLAAKISGNTIYF. V and J are TRBV5-1 and TRBJ1-3, with D uncertain. CDR1 is SGHRS, CDR2 YFSETQ, per germline. The CDR3 extends over 16 amino acids. V lost 4 bases to trimming and J lost 0 bases, with 14 bases between them.

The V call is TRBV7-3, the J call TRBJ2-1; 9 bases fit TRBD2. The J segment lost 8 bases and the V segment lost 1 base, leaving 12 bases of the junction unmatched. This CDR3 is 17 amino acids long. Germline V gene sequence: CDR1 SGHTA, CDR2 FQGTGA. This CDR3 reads CASSLRGREGRRDEQFF. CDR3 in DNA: TGTGCCAGCAGCTTAAGAGGGCGGGAGGGCCGGAGGGATGAGCAGTTCTTC.

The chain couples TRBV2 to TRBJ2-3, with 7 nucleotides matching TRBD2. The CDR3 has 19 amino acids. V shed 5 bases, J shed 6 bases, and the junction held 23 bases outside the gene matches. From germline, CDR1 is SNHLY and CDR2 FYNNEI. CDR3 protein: CASSLNSGVAGFSADTQYF. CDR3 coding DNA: TGTGCCAGCAGTTTAAATTCTGGGGTAGCGGGCTTCTCCGCGGATACGCAGTATTTT.